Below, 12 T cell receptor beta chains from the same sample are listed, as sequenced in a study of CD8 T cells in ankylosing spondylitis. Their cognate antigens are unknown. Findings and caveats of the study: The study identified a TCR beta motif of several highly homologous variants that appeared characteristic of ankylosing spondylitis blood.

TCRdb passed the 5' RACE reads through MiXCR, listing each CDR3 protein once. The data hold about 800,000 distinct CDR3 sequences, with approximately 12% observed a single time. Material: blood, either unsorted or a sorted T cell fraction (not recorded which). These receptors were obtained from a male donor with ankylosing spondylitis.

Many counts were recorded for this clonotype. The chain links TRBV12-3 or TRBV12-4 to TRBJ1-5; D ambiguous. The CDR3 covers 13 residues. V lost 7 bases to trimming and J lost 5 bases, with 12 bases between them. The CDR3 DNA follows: TGTGCCAGCACCATAATGGAAGATCAGCCCCAGCATTTT. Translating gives CASTIMEDQPQHF.

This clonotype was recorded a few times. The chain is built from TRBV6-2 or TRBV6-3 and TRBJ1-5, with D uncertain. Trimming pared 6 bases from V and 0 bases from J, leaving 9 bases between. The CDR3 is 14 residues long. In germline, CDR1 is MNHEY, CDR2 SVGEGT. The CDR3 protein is CASSPTPSNQPQHF. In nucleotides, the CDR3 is TGTGCCAGCAGCCCCACACCTAGCAATCAGCCCCAGCATTTT.

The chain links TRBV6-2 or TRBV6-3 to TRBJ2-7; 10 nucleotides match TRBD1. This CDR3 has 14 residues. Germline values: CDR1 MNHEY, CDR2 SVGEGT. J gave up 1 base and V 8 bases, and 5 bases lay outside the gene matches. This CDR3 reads CASLGTGASYEQYF. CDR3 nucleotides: TGTGCCAGCCTCGGGACAGGGGCATCCTACGAGCAGTACTTC.

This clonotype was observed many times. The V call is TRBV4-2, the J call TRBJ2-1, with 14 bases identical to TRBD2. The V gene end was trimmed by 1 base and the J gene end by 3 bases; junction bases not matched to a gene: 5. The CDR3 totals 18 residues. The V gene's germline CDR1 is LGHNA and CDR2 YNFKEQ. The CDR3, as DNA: TGTGCCAGCAGCCAAGTTGGGACTAGCGGGAGCAACTACAATGAGCAGTTCTTC. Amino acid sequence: CASSQVGTSGSNYNEQFF.

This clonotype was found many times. The CDR3 loop is CSAREAYEQYF. The CDR3 DNA sequence: TGCAGTGCTAGGGAGGCCTACGAGCAGTACTTC. The rearrangement joins TRBV20-1 to TRBJ2-7, with a tentative D call TRBD2 (5 bases). V dropped 3 bases and J dropped 2 bases, with 5 bases sitting between them. This CDR3 region has 11 residues. Germline V gene data show CDR1 as DFQATT and CDR2 as SNEGSKA (reference sequence).

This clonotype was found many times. The CDR3 sequence: CASSRGSGTQETQYF. In nucleotides, the CDR3 is TGCGCCAGCTCCAGGGGTAGCGGGACCCAAGAGACCCAGTACTTC. The rearrangement joins TRBV10-2 to TRBJ2-5, with 8 bases identical to TRBD2. The V gene's germline CDR1 is WSHSY and CDR2 SAAADI. With 8 bases clipped from V and 1 base from J, the junction kept 9 bases outside the gene matches. CDR3 length: 15 amino acids.

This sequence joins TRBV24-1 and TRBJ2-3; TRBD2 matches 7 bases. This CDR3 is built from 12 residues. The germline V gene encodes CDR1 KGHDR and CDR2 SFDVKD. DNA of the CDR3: TGTTCGACAGCGGGAAGCACAGATACGCAGTATTTT. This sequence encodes CSTAGSTDTQYF.

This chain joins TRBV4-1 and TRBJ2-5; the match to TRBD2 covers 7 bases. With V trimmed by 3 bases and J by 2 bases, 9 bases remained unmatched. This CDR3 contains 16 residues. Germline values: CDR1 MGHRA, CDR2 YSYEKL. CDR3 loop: CASSQTTSSRQETQYF. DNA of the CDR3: TGCGCCAGCAGCCAGACGACTAGCTCTCGGCAAGAGACCCAGTACTTC.

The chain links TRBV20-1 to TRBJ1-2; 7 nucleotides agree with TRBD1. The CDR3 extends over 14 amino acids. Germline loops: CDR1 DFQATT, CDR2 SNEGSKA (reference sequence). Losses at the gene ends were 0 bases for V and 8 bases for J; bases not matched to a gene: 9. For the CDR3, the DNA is TGCAGTGCTAGAGACCCAAACAGGGGTGAAGGCTACACCTTC. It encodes CSARDPNRGEGYTF.

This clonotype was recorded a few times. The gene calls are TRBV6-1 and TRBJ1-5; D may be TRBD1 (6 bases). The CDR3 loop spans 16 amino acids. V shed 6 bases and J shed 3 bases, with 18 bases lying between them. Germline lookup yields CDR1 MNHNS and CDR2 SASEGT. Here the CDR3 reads CASSRSGAGANQPQHF. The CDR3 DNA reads TGTGCCAGCAGCCGTTCGGGGGCGGGCGCCAATCAGCCCCAGCATTTT.

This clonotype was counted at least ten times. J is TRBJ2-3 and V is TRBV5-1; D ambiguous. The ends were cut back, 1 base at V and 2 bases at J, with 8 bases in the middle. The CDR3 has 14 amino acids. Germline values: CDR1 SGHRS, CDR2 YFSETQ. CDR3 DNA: TGCGCCAGCAGCTTGCTCCCTTCCACAGATACGCAGTATTTT. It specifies CASSLLPSTDTQYF.

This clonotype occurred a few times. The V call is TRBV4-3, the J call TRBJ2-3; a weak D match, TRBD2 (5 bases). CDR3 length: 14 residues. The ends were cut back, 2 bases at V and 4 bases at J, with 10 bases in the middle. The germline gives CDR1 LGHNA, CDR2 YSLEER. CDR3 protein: CASSQQTRADTQYF. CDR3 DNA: TGCGCCAGCAGCCAACAAACTAGAGCAGATACGCAGTATTTT.